The 10 T cell receptor beta chains below were found in one sample sequenced in a study of control samples from healthy donors and cancer patients. The assay was immunoSEQ multiplex PCR, and TCRdb's table has in-frame clones only and misses some. The repertoire has roughly 120,000 clones, roughly 88% of them found once; the top ten carry about 3.2%. The source material was blood. These receptors were collected from a middle-aged man in good health.

The V and J genes are TRBV27 and TRBJ1-1, with 10 bases lining up with TRBD1. Germline CDR1 is MNHEY and CDR2 is SMNVEV (reference sequence). The ends lost 6 bases at V and 4 bases at J; junction bases unmatched: 17. The CDR3 consists of 18 residues. Here the CDR3 reads CASRKNNGQGGRGTEAFF. CDR3 in DNA: TGTGCCAGCAGAAAGAACAACGGACAGGGGGGAAGGGGCACTGAAGCTTTCTTT.

The chain couples TRBV15 to TRBJ1-3; D is possibly TRBD1 (6 bases). The CDR3 is made up of 16 amino acids. The ends were cut back, 5 bases at V and 3 bases at J, with 17 bases in the middle. Germline values: CDR1 LNHNV, CDR2 YYDKDF (reference sequence). CDR3 DNA sequence: TGTGCCACCAGCCCAGGAGAGGGGGTGATTGGAAACACCATATATTTT. This translates into CATSPGEGVIGNTIYF.

The chain uses TRBV18 and TRBJ2-7; D remains ambiguous. In germline, CDR1 is KGHSH, CDR2 LQKENI. Trimming pared 0 bases from V and 2 bases from J, leaving 5 bases between. The CDR3 sequence is 13 residues long. The chain's CDR3 is CASSPPNPYEQYF. CDR3 nucleotides: TGTGCCAGCTCACCACCGAACCCCTACGAGCAGTACTTC.

The genes are TRBV9 and TRBJ2-5; no clear D gene. The V end lost 4 bases, the J end lost 1 base, and 14 bases lay between the germline ends. Germline V gives CDR1 SGDLS, CDR2 YYNGEE. The CDR3 is 15 residues long. The CDR3 region is CASSLNGRAQETQYF. As DNA, the CDR3 is TGTGCCAGCAGCCTCAACGGACGGGCCCAAGAGACCCAGTACTTC. Supplemented by reference TRBV9 and TRBJ2-5, the full variable domain reads DSGVTQTPKHLITATGQRVTLRCSPRSGDLSVYWYQQSLDQGLQFLIQYYNGEERAKGNILERFSAQQFPDLHSELNLSSLELGDSALYFCASSLNGRAQETQYFGPGTRLLVL.

The rearrangement joins TRBV6-4 to TRBJ1-2, with a weak D call TRBD1 (5 bases). CDR3 length equals 17 residues. The V gene lost 3 bases and the J gene lost 0 bases, with 17 bases spanning the gap. The germline V gene has CDR1 MRHNA and CDR2 SNTAGT. The CDR3: CASSDKGTGLANYGYTF. DNA for the CDR3: TGTGCCAGCAGTGATAAGGGTACAGGCCTAGCTAACTATGGCTACACCTTC.

V and J are TRBV19 and TRBJ1-5, with TRBD1 matching 7 bases. The CDR3 totals 15 residues. The J segment lost 2 bases and the V segment lost 3 bases, leaving 4 bases of the junction unmatched. Looked up from germline, CDR1 is LNHDA and CDR2 is SQIVND (reference sequence). The CDR3 bases are TGTGCCAGTAGTATGATAACAGGGGGCAATCAGCCCCAGCATTTT. It translates to CASSMITGGNQPQHF.

The rearrangement joins TRBV9 to TRBJ2-7; D is unclear. Germline CDR1 and CDR2: SGDLS and YYNGEE. This CDR3 has 15 residues. V was clipped by 0 bases and J by 0 bases, with 10 bases between them. CDR3 DNA sequence: TGTGCCAGCAGCGTAGAGCCAGCGCCCTCCTACGAGCAGTACTTC. Its translation is CASSVEPAPSYEQYF.

V gene TRBV4-1 combines with J gene TRBJ2-1; D is ambiguous. Germline CDR1 MGHRA, CDR2 YSYEKL. The CDR3 extends over 16 amino acids. V was clipped by 4 bases and J by 0 bases, with 13 bases between them. The CDR3 nucleotides are TGCGCCAGCAGCCTGGGAAGGGCTAGCTCCTACAATGAGCAGTTCTTC. Amino acids: CASSLGRASSYNEQFF.

The V gene is TRBV9, the J gene TRBJ1-6; no clear D. The CDR3 has 12 amino acids. Per the germline V gene, CDR1 is SGDLS and CDR2 is YYNGEE. V was trimmed by 0 bases and J by 9 bases, leaving 4 bases between them. DNA for the CDR3: TGTGCCAGCAGCGTAGAGAGTTCACCCCTCCACTTT. Translated: CASSVESSPLHF.

The rearrangement uses TRBV5-4 and TRBJ2-3; 7 bases line up with TRBD2. The V gene end was trimmed by 4 bases and the J gene end by 6 bases; junction bases not matched to a gene: 11. The CDR3 extends over 15 amino acids. Germline V gene data show CDR1 as SGHNT and CDR2 as YYREEE (reference sequence). The CDR3 DNA is TGTGCCAGCAGCCCCTTAGCGGGCTCCCCCGATACGCAGTATTTT. Translation: CASSPLAGSPDTQYF.